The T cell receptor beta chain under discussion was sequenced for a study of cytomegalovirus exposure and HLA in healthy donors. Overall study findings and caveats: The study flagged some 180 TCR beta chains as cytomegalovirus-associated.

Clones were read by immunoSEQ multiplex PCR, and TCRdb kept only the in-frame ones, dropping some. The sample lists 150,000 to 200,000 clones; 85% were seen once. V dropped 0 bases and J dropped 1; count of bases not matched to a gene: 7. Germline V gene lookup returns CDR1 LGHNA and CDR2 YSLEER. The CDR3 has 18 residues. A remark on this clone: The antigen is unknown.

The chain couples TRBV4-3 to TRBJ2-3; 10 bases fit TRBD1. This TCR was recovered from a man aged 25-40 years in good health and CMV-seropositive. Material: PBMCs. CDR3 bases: TGCGCCAGCAGCCAAGACCCGGGACAGGGGACCGGCACAGATACGCAGTATTTT. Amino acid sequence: CASSQDPGQGTGTDTQYF.